The source of this TCR beta chain is a study of T-cell reconstitution after alpha-beta-depleted transplantation in children. Regarding the study as a whole: There were some patients whose high TCRbeta diversity at day 60 came from surviving recipient T cells and thymic progenitors. At around two months after transplant, the alpha-beta T cells were reportedly derived from several hundred expanded clones that came from non-depleted graft cells. T-cell counts and diversity at one year post-transplant came mainly from newly produced T cells.

Comments on this clonotype: Its target is not known.

Looked up from germline, CDR1 is MNHEY and CDR2 is SMNVEV (reference sequence). Trimming took off 6 bases at V and 2 bases at J, with 29 bases between the two ends. This CDR3 has 20 residues. Preparing the TCRbeta library involved the use of unique molecular identifiers. MiXCR was run by TCRdb on the PCR reads, yielding one entry per CDR3 protein. The profile shows 530,000 or so distinct CDR3 sequences, 20% to 30% of them singletons. This chain joins TRBV27 and TRBJ2-4; D remains unclear. The receptor was derived from a boy in the first two years of life with Wiskott-Aldrich syndrome, due to receive a stem cell transplant. Source: PBMCs, taken before TCRalphabeta/CD19-depleted stem cell transplant. Here the CDR3 DNA reads TGTGCCAGCAGCCCGAAAGGATCGGGCCGTTCTTCTACTTCCAAAAACATTCAGTACTTC. This sequence encodes CASSPKGSGRSSTSKNIQYF.